This section outlines one TCR beta chain sequence together with its context. Its antigen is currently unknown. These data come from a study of shared clonotypes between healthy human individuals. The wider study: Each donor had three CD4 naive, three CD4 memory, two CD8 naive and one CD8 memory plate.

Germline CDR1 SSHAT, CDR2 FNYEAQ (reference sequence). After removal of 5 bases from V and 3 bases from J, the junction contained 10 bases not matched to a gene. The CDR3 length is 15 residues. Study observations and caveats: The low donor count limited represented genetic and exposure-history diversity. Among a handful of donors, about 5% of naive CD4 clonotypes were found in common.

Method: immunoSEQ multiplex PCR; TCRdb's copy keeps in-frame clones and lacks some. Of roughly 2.1 million clones listed, just over 90% are singletons. Only CD45RO-negative cells positively selected for CCR7 counted as naive CD8 cells, so terminally differentiated effector memory CD45RA+ cells were excluded. The chain uses TRBV7-7 and TRBJ2-7, with 7 bases lining up with TRBD2. The sequenced sample was naive CD8+ T cells from PBMCs. The TCR sequence derives from a young man in good health. Some clones in this sample may be carry-over from other donors' samples. CDR3 DNA: TGTGCCAGCAGCAAAGGTCTGGGACTAATCTACGAGCAGTACTTC. Translation gives CASSKGLGLIYEQYF.